This TCR beta chain was captured by sequencing in a study of vaccination and CD4 T cells after COVID-19. Treatment denoted: roughly nine-day PBMC culture with coronavirus spike peptide pools or control peptides (ViraFEST assay). Of note for this clonotype: Its cognate antigen is unknown.

CDR1 and CDR2 from the germline V gene are LNHDA and SQIVND (reference sequence). The CDR3 totals 15 residues. The V end lost 2 bases, the J end lost 5 bases, and 15 bases lay between the germline ends. Sequenced with the Oncomine TCR Beta short-read assay was DNA taken from cultured CD4+ T cells. TCRdb called the PCR reads again in MiXCR, with one record for every CDR3 protein. Here the sample spans 10,000 to 15,000 distinct CDR3 sequences, just over 60% being singletons. The chain uses TRBV19 and TRBJ1-1; D may be TRBD1 (6 bases). This clonotype was obtained from a human donor who had recovered from COVID-19. The sequencing sample was made of CD4+ T cells from blood, cultured in vitro. The CDR3 coding sequence is TGTGCCAGTAGTATACCCCCCCACAGGGTTACTGAAGCTTTCTTT. Translated, it gives CASSIPPHRVTEAFF.